A single sample gave rise to the 23 T cell receptor beta chains below, sequenced in a study of regulatory T cells in long-lasting Graves disease. TCR beta libraries were built with iRepertoire HTBI primers and Arm-PCR of CDR3 regions. TCRdb re-derived calls from the multiplex PCR reads in MiXCR, one entry per CDR3 protein. This table has approximately 490,000 distinct CDR3 sequences, roughly 15% appearing once. Time point noted: newly diagnosed GD, antithyroid drugs for less than 3 months. Construction of the TCR library relied on RNA isolated from PBMCs. The data also belong to a second study, concerning T cells in Graves' hyperthyroidism and ophthalmopathy.

The sample here was peripheral blood mononuclear cells (PBMCs), taken at new diagnosis, from a patient treated with antithyroid drugs. The source is a man aged 35 to 55 with Graves disease.

This clonotype was counted at least ten times. CDR3 bases: TGTGCCAGCAGGGGGGCGGGATTCGGAGAGACCCAGTACTTC. It codes for CASRGAGFGETQYF. This chain uses TRBV12-3 or TRBV12-4 with TRBJ2-5, with D perhaps being TRBD1 or TRBD2 (6 bases each). The V gene lost 6 bases and the J gene lost 4 bases, with 15 bases spanning the gap. The CDR3 consists of 14 residues.

This clonotype was recorded many times. The chain links TRBV2 to TRBJ2-6, with D perhaps TRBD1 (7 bases). V gave up 4 bases and J gave up 4 bases, with 11 bases separating them. The V gene's germline CDR1 is SNHLY and CDR2 FYNNEI. The CDR3 extends over 15 amino acids. The chain's CDR3 is CASSVEGAGANVLTF. DNA of the CDR3: TGTGCCAGCAGTGTGGAGGGGGCCGGGGCCAACGTCCTGACTTTC.

This clonotype was seen a few times. This chain joins TRBV2 and TRBJ2-1, with D maybe TRBD2 (5 bases). The CDR3 has 12 amino acids. Trimming shortened V by 5 bases and J by 8 bases, and 10 bases separated the two germline ends. Germline-derived CDR1 and CDR2 are SNHLY and FYNNEI. CDR3 sequence: CASSPGVHEQFF. The CDR3 DNA follows: TGTGCCAGCAGTCCCGGGGTACATGAGCAGTTCTTC.

The rearrangement links TRBV7-2 to TRBJ2-1, with 10 bases matching TRBD2. The V gene's germline CDR1 is SGHTA and CDR2 FQGNSA. V was clipped by 3 bases and J by 2 bases; unmatched bases: 4. CDR3 size: 16 residues. CDR3 coding DNA: TGTGCCAGCAGCTTCACAAGCGGGGGGGCCTACAATGAGCAGTTCTTC. Translation gives CASSFTSGGAYNEQFF.

J is TRBJ2-1 and V is TRBV14; TRBD2 matches at 10 bases. The junction had 8 bases not matched to a gene; V was cut back by 4 bases and J by 5 bases. The CDR3 extends over 16 amino acids. Germline V gene data show CDR1 as SGHDN and CDR2 as FVKESK. Here the CDR3 reads CASSPQMGTSDNEQFF. The CDR3 DNA is TGTGCCAGCAGCCCTCAAATGGGGACTAGCGACAATGAGCAGTTCTTC.

This clonotype was recorded at least ten times. The V call is TRBV28, the J call TRBJ2-7; possible D gene TRBD2, 5 bases. Germline V CDR1 and CDR2: MDHEN, SYDVKM. The CDR3 totals 11 residues. Trimming stripped 4 bases from V and 6 bases from J, with 7 bases between. The CDR3 coding sequence is TGTGCCAGCAGTTCTGAGGGCGAGCAGTACTTC. This translates into CASSSEGEQYF.

This clonotype was counted at least ten times. This sequence joins TRBV18 and TRBJ2-1, with 12 bases lining up with TRBD2. CDR3 length: 14 residues. The germline gives CDR1 KGHSH, CDR2 LQKENI. After removal of 3 bases from V and 8 bases from J, the junction contained 2 bases not matched to a gene. CDR3 DNA: TGTGCCAGCTCACCTTGGACTAGCGGGGATGAGCAGTTCTTC. Translated, it gives CASSPWTSGDEQFF.

This clonotype was observed many times. The chain employs TRBV5-1 and TRBJ2-3; 7 bases align to TRBD1. After removal of 1 base from V and 1 base from J, the junction contained 6 bases not matched to a gene. The CDR3 extends over 16 amino acids. CDR1 SGHRS and CDR2 YFSETQ come from the germline V gene. The CDR3 protein is CASSLRDRQGTDTQYF. The CDR3 DNA reads TGCGCCAGCAGCTTGCGGGACAGACAGGGCACAGATACGCAGTATTTT.

A word on this clonotype: Since a much larger clone is just one base distant, this may be a read error. The chain employs TRBV12-3 or TRBV12-4 and TRBJ2-5; either TRBD1 or TRBD2 may fit D (6 bases each). The CDR3 spans 14 residues. Trimming left V 7 bases short and J 5 bases short, with 17 bases between. The CDR3 reads CASNQWGARETQYF. CDR3 DNA: TGTGCCAGCAACCAGTGGGGGGCGCGGGAGACCCAGTACTTC.

This clonotype was picked up a small number of times. The CDR3 bases are TGTGCCACCTGCTATAAGGTTAATTCACCCCTCCACTTT. It yields the protein CATCYKVNSPLHF. The chain has TRBV7-2 and TRBJ1-6; no clear D. Per germline, CDR1 SGHTA and CDR2 FQGNSA. Deletions cut 10 bases from V and 6 bases from J, with 13 bases between. CDR3 length: 13 residues. The complete variable domain, with remaining parts taken from reference TRBV7-2 and TRBJ1-6, reads GAGVSQSPSNKVTEKGKDVELRCDPISGHTALYWYRQSLGQGLEFLIYFQGNSAPDKSGLPSDRFSAERTGGSVSTLTIQRTQQEDSAVYLCATCYKVNSPLHFGNGTRLTVT.

This clonotype was observed many times. This rearrangement joins TRBV12-3 or TRBV12-4 to TRBJ2-3; 9 positions match TRBD1. This CDR3 contains 15 residues. Losses at the gene ends were 3 bases for V and 4 bases for J; bases not matched to a gene: 5. The CDR3 nucleotides are TGTGCCAGCAGTTTGGGCGGGACAGGGTCAGATACGCAGTATTTT. Encoded protein: CASSLGGTGSDTQYF.

The sample holds a few counts of this clonotype. This rearrangement joins TRBV29-1 to TRBJ1-2; a weak D match, TRBD1 (6 bases). CDR3 length equals 14 residues. V was clipped by 7 bases and J by 4 bases, with 19 bases between them. CDR1 and CDR2 (germline): SQVTM, ANQGSEA. CDR3 DNA: TGCAGCGCAAGACAGGCCGTCCTTAGCTATGGCTACACCTTC. As protein: CSARQAVLSYGYTF.

Details on this clonotype: This clone may be a read error of a much larger clone one base away. The gene calls are TRBV5-1 and TRBJ1-1, with TRBD1 matching over 9 bases. The CDR3 consists of 15 residues. The J segment lost 4 bases and the V segment lost 1 base, leaving 5 bases of the junction unmatched. Germline V lookup: CDR1 SGHRS, CDR2 YFSETQ. The CDR3, as DNA: TGCGCCAGCAGCTTGACAGGGGGCACGAGCACTGAAGCTTTCTTT. Residues: CASSLTGGTSTEAFF. Together with reference TRBV5-1 and TRBJ1-1, the CDR3 gives the full variable domain: KAGVTQTPRYLIKTRGQQVTLSCSPISGHRSVSWYQQTPGQGLQFLFEYFSETQRNKGNFPGRFSGRQFSNSRSEMNVSTLELGDSALYLCASSLTGGTSTEAFFGQGTRLTVV.

The chain joins TRBV4-1 to TRBJ2-7; possible D gene TRBD2, 5 bases. V dropped 4 bases and J dropped 2 bases, with 12 bases sitting between them. The CDR3 runs to 14 residues. CDR1 is MGHRA, CDR2 YSYEKL, per germline. CDR3 sequence (DNA): TGCGCCAGCAGCCTCCACACCGGGGCCTACGAGCAGTACTTC. It translates to CASSLHTGAYEQYF.

The sample holds many counts of this clonotype. The chain combines TRBV28 with TRBJ2-1; the match to TRBD2 covers 9 bases. Germline CDR1 MDHEN, CDR2 SYDVKM. This CDR3 has 13 residues. J gave up 8 bases and V 7 bases, and 6 bases lay outside the gene matches. CDR3 sequence: CASKSGGFDEQFF. In nucleotides, the CDR3 is TGTGCCAGCAAAAGCGGGGGGTTTGATGAGCAGTTCTTC.

The chain links TRBV20-1 to TRBJ2-7; D tentatively fits TRBD1 or TRBD2 (6 bases each). This CDR3 has 14 amino acids. Germline V gene data show CDR1 as DFQATT and CDR2 as SNEGSKA (reference sequence). V was trimmed by 0 bases and J by 5 bases, leaving 14 bases between them. In nucleotides, the CDR3 is TGCAGTGCTAGAGATCAGGGGAGGTCCCACGAGCAGTACTTC. As protein: CSARDQGRSHEQYF.

This clonotype was seen only a few times. V and J are TRBV2 and TRBJ2-2, with a tentative D call TRBD2 (7 bases). V lost 8 bases and J lost 4, with 23 bases in between. CDR3 length: 17 residues. Germline assignment: CDR1 SNHLY and CDR2 FYNNEI. CDR3 protein: CASSMFRPGGGTGELFF. The CDR3 nucleotides read TGTGCCAGCTCTATGTTTAGGCCGGGGGGCGGCACCGGGGAGCTGTTTTTT.

J is TRBJ1-2 and V is TRBV5-4; D might be TRBD1 (6 bases). Germline V gene data show CDR1 as SGHNT and CDR2 as YYREEE (reference sequence). The germline V and J ends were trimmed by 0 bases and 6 bases, with 12 bases remaining between them. This CDR3 has 14 amino acids. CDR3 nucleotide sequence: TGTGCCAGCAGCTTGGTCGACAGGACCCATGGCTACACCTTC. Translating it yields CASSLVDRTHGYTF.

Note on this clonotype: It may be a read error: a sequence one base away is much more abundant. The V call is TRBV28, the J call TRBJ1-5, with D possibly TRBD1 on 5 matching bases. CDR1 is MDHEN and CDR2 is SYDVKM in the germline V gene. Trimming took off 7 bases at V and 1 base at J, with 14 bases between the two ends. The CDR3 length is 15 residues. The CDR3 here is CASNPRGESNQPQHF. The CDR3 DNA is TGTGCCAGCAATCCCCGGGGCGAGAGCAATCAGCCCCAGCATTTT.

This clonotype was observed many times. V is TRBV20-1 and J is TRBJ2-3, with TRBD2 identical over 11 bases. Germline values: CDR1 DFQATT, CDR2 SNEGSKA (reference sequence). This CDR3 is built from 16 residues. Germline trimming cut 6 bases from V and 5 bases from J; bases unmatched to any gene: 13. This CDR3 reads CSAEGVSGRARDTQYF. The CDR3 bases are TGCAGTGCCGAGGGGGTTAGCGGGAGGGCCAGAGATACGCAGTATTTT.

The V call is TRBV7-2, the J call TRBJ2-2; 10 bases are a match to TRBD2. The germline V gene has CDR1 SGHTA and CDR2 FQGNSA. The V and J ends lost 5 bases and 5 bases, in that order; junction bases with no gene match: 8. The CDR3 runs 16 residues. The CDR3 bases are TGTGCCAGCAGCCCTCGTAGCGGGGGGACAACCGGGGAGCTGTTTTTT. This gives the protein CASSPRSGGTTGELFF.

This clonotype has ten or more counts. The chain couples TRBV30 to TRBJ2-7; TRBD1 is a possible D gene (6 bases). Trimming stripped 5 bases from V and 3 bases from J, with 8 bases between. The CDR3 extends over 11 amino acids. From germline, CDR1 is GTSNPN and CDR2 SVGIG (reference sequence). The CDR3 region has the DNA TGTGCCTGGGGACAGCACTACGAGCAGTACTTC. Protein sequence: CAWGQHYEQYF.

This clonotype was counted only a few times. This chain joins TRBV7-9 and TRBJ1-1; the match to TRBD1 covers 7 bases. J lost 0 bases, V lost 7 bases, and 20 bases had no gene match. Germline V lookup: CDR1 SEHNR, CDR2 FQNEAQ (reference sequence). The CDR3 runs 19 residues. In DNA, the CDR3 is TGTGCCAGCACCAGAAATTTACTCGGGGGGACAGATATGAACACTGAAGCTTTCTTT. This translates into CASTRNLLGGTDMNTEAFF.